Only a few counts were recorded for the clone carrying this T cell receptor (beta chain). Compared with germline, one end of the junction differs, possibly owing to a read error. A TCRbeta library incorporating unique molecular identifiers was prepared. TCRdb fed the PCR reads into MiXCR, producing one record per CDR3 protein. The sample consists of about 370,000 distinct CDR3 sequences, roughly 20% of them appearing once. The entry originates in a study of T-cell reconstitution after alpha-beta-depleted transplantation in children. CDR1 and CDR2 (germline): DFQATT, SNEGSKA (reference sequence). The CDR3 contains 16 residues.

This receptor was identified in a human donor who donated a stem cell graft to a child with acute myeloid leukemia. This chain connects TRBV20-1 to TRBJ2-2; D not resolved. The sequenced sample was PBMCs from the stem cell graft donor, obtained from the stem cell graft. CDR3 in amino acids: CCARDVEKSNTGELFF. The CDR3 DNA is TGCTGTGCTAGAGATGTCGAAAAGTCGAACACCGGGGAGCTGTTTTTT.